The 21 T cell receptor beta chains given below trace back to one sample, sequenced in a study of cytotoxic CD8 clonotypes in ibrutinib-treated CLL (TCRdb year 2021). Libraries were prepared through the immunoSEQ multiplex PCR assay. Imported from immuneACCESS, the table was reduced by TCRdb to in-frame sequences with V and J called. These copies leave out some clones; in studies compared against another copy, an unresolved V gene accounts for under half, and the cause of the remainder is not known. The sample includes approximately 330,000 clones, with about 80% observed a single time. The ten biggest clones cover 6.5% to 8.5% of the sample. The sample was PBMCs, taken before ibrutinib treatment. The receptors come from a human donor with chronic lymphocytic leukemia.

This clone was seen once. The chain joins TRBV6-1 to TRBJ2-2; the match to TRBD1 covers 10 bases. J gave up 3 bases and V 3 bases, and 1 base lay outside the gene matches. The CDR3 has 15 residues. CDR1 MNHNS and CDR2 SASEGT come from the germline V gene. The DNA of the CDR3 is TGTGCCAGCAGTGAGGGGACAGGGGACACCGGGGAGCTGTTTTTT. It yields the protein CASSEGTGDTGELFF.

This sequence joins TRBV15 and TRBJ2-5; a weak D match, TRBD1 (6 bases). This CDR3 is 15 amino acids long. Trimming shortened V by 1 base and J by 5 bases, and 14 bases separated the two germline ends. Germline assignment: CDR1 LNHNV and CDR2 YYDKDF (reference sequence). CDR3: CATSRALDSLETQYF. CDR3 nucleotide sequence: TGTGCCACCAGCAGAGCCTTGGACAGTTTGGAGACCCAGTACTTC.

This clone has a single count. V is TRBV14 and J is TRBJ1-5; no clear D. Trimming removed 0 bases from V and 9 bases from J, with 15 bases in between. The length of the CDR3 is 15 residues. Germline V gives CDR1 SGHDN, CDR2 FVKESK. The CDR3 nucleotides read TGTGCCAGCAGCCAAGATCCCCCGAAGCAACGGCCCCAGCATTTT. Translated, it gives CASSQDPPKQRPQHF.

This clone was seen once. This chain connects TRBV2 to TRBJ2-7; 8 bases are shared with TRBD2. The CDR3 is 13 amino acids. Germline CDR1 reads SNHLY; CDR2 reads FYNNEI. V lost 4 bases and J lost 2; bases outside the gene matches: 1. CDR3 sequence: CASSGAGAYEQYF. Here the CDR3 DNA reads TGTGCCAGCAGTGGAGCGGGAGCCTACGAGCAGTACTTC.

The chain uses TRBV18 and TRBJ2-3; no firm D call. Germline-derived CDR1 and CDR2 are KGHSH and LQKENI. V was trimmed by 3 bases and J by 0 bases, leaving 10 bases between them. This CDR3 is built from 15 residues. For the CDR3, the DNA is TGTGCCAGCTCACCCGGACGGACCAGCACAGATACGCAGTATTTT. Protein product: CASSPGRTSTDTQYF.

The chain uses TRBV15 and TRBJ2-7, with TRBD2 as a possible D gene (5 bases). V was trimmed by 0 bases and J by 4 bases, leaving 7 bases between them. This CDR3 has 13 amino acids. Germline V gene sequence: CDR1 LNHNV, CDR2 YYDKDF (reference sequence). CDR3 sequence (DNA): TGTGCCACCAGCAGAGAAGGGAGTTACGAGCAGTACTTC. Its protein is CATSREGSYEQYF.

The chain recombines TRBV28 with TRBJ2-1; D gene ambiguous. Per the germline V gene, CDR1 is MDHEN and CDR2 is SYDVKM. Trimming took 3 bases from V and 0 from J, leaving 9 bases between them. This CDR3 comprises 15 residues. The CDR3 here is CASSFTLSSYNEQFF. CDR3 DNA: TGTGCCAGCAGTTTTACCCTTAGCTCCTACAATGAGCAGTTCTTC.

The chain couples TRBV7-2 to TRBJ1-5; D is perhaps TRBD1 (6 bases). V shed 2 bases and J shed 10 bases, with 15 bases lying between them. The CDR3 sequence is 14 residues long. Germline CDR1 and CDR2: SGHTA and FQGNSA. As DNA, the CDR3 is TGTGCCAGCAGCTTAATGGGCCGGGACAATCCCCAGCATTTT. The encoded protein is CASSLMGRDNPQHF. The complete variable domain, with remaining parts taken from reference TRBV7-2 and TRBJ1-5, reads GAGVSQSPSNKVTEKGKDVELRCDPISGHTALYWYRQSLGQGLEFLIYFQGNSAPDKSGLPSDRFSAERTGGSVSTLTIQRTQQEDSAVYLCASSLMGRDNPQHFGDGTRLSIL.

The chain couples TRBV29-1 to TRBJ2-7; possibly TRBD1 for D (6 bases). Germline CDR1 SQVTM, CDR2 ANQGSEA. This CDR3 is 15 amino acids long. The ends were cut back, 5 bases at V and 2 bases at J, with 19 bases in the middle. CDR3 residues: CSVLKLRDTTYEQYF. CDR3 DNA sequence: TGCAGCGTTCTAAAACTCCGGGACACCACCTACGAGCAGTACTTC.

V usage is TRBV15 and J usage is TRBJ2-5; TRBD1 matches at 12 bases. The CDR3 is 16 amino acids. V lost 2 bases and J lost 5; bases outside the gene matches: 6. Per the germline V gene, CDR1 is LNHNV and CDR2 is YYDKDF (reference sequence). CDR3 nucleotides: TGTGCCACCAGCAGAACCGGGACAGGGGGCCGGGAGACCCAGTACTTC. Its protein is CATSRTGTGGRETQYF.

The rearrangement joins TRBV15 to TRBJ2-7; 8 bases agree with TRBD1. V lost 3 bases, J lost 5 bases, and 18 bases stayed unmatched. Germline values: CDR1 LNHNV, CDR2 YYDKDF (reference sequence). The CDR3 sequence is 18 residues long. CDR3 sequence (DNA): TGTGCCACCAGCAGGTCGTCGGACAGGGTCTTCGGCAAGGACGAGCAGTACTTC. This sequence encodes CATSRSSDRVFGKDEQYF.

The rearrangement uses TRBV7-3 and TRBJ2-7; D tentatively fits TRBD1 or TRBD2 (5 bases each). Germline assignment: CDR1 SGHTA and CDR2 FQGTGA. V lost 1 base to trimming and J lost 6 bases, with 16 bases between them. The CDR3 totals 15 residues. The CDR3, as DNA: TGTGCCAGCAGCTTAAGGAGTCAGGGACCAAGCGAGCAGTACTTC. Translated, it gives CASSLRSQGPSEQYF.

The chain has TRBV7-9 and TRBJ1-2, with TRBD1 matching 8 bases. CDR1 and CDR2 from the germline V gene are SEHNR and FQNEAQ (reference sequence). Trimming took 5 bases from V and 1 from J; bases not matched to a gene: 3. CDR3 length: 14 residues. The CDR3 bases are TGTGCCAGCAGCACGACAGGGGATAACTATGGCTACACCTTC. Its protein product is CASSTTGDNYGYTF.

This rearrangement joins TRBV18 to TRBJ1-4; 8 positions agree with TRBD1. V trimming: 4 bases; J trimming: 0 bases; junction bases outside the gene matches: 4. This CDR3 has 16 residues. The V gene's germline CDR1 is KGHSH and CDR2 LQKENI. CDR3 amino acids: CASSLGQVATNEKLFF. Written as DNA, the CDR3 is TGTGCCAGCTCACTGGGACAGGTGGCAACTAATGAAAAACTGTTTTTT.

The chain links TRBV30 to TRBJ2-3, with D perhaps being TRBD1 or TRBD2 (6 bases each). The germline V and J ends were trimmed by 5 bases and 0 bases, with 12 bases remaining between them. This CDR3 is built from 14 residues. From germline, CDR1 is GTSNPN and CDR2 SVGIG (reference sequence). CDR3 in amino acids: CAWETGTSTDTQYF. CDR3 bases: TGTGCCTGGGAAACAGGGACTAGCACAGATACGCAGTATTTT.

The chain couples TRBV6-4 to TRBJ2-1; D not resolved. The CDR3 contains 13 residues. Per the germline V gene, CDR1 is MRHNA and CDR2 is SNTAGT. Trimming left V 6 bases short and J 13 bases short, with 19 bases between. CDR3 sequence reads: CASSADLRQRQFF. The CDR3 nucleotides read TGTGCCAGCAGCGCAGACCTTCGACAACGTCAGTTCTTC.

The chain combines TRBV14 with TRBJ1-1, with D maybe TRBD1 (5 bases). CDR3 size: 13 residues. CDR1 and CDR2 (germline): SGHDN, FVKESK. With 3 bases removed from V and 2 bases from J, the gap between germline ends came to 7 bases. In nucleotides, the CDR3 is TGTGCCAGCAGCCAGGGGCCTAACACTGAAGCTTTCTTT. This gives the protein CASSQGPNTEAFF. Filled out from reference TRBV14 and TRBJ1-1, the complete variable domain reads EAGVTQFPSHSVIEKGQTVTLRCDPISGHDNLYWYRRVMGKEIKFLLHFVKESKQDESGMPNNRFLAERTGGTYSTLKVQPAELEDSGVYFCASSQGPNTEAFFGQGTRLTVV.

CDR3 protein: CAHRGQDGGPQHF. In DNA form, the CDR3 reads TGTGCCCACAGAGGACAGGACGGTGGGCCCCAGCATTTT. J is TRBJ1-5 and V is TRBV6-5; 7 nucleotides align to TRBD1. V shed 11 bases, J shed 9 bases, and the junction held 13 bases outside the gene matches. Germline V gives CDR1 MNHEY, CDR2 SVGAGI. The CDR3 sequence is 13 residues long.

The rearrangement links TRBV5-1 to TRBJ1-1; 8 positions agree with TRBD1. V lost 0 bases to trimming and J lost 0 bases; unmatched junction nucleotides: 4. CDR3 size: 16 residues. Germline CDR1 SGHRS, CDR2 YFSETQ. DNA for the CDR3: TGCGCCAGCAGCTTGGGACAGGGGATCATGAACACTGAAGCTTTCTTT. It codes for CASSLGQGIMNTEAFF.

The J gene is TRBJ2-1, the V gene TRBV27; D may correspond to TRBD1 or TRBD2 (5 bases each). This CDR3 region has 13 residues. The ends were cut back, 4 bases at V and 10 bases at J, with 14 bases in the middle. Germline lookup yields CDR1 MNHEY and CDR2 SMNVEV (reference sequence). The CDR3 DNA follows: TGTGCCAGCAGTTCTTTACCGGGGCCGGAGCAGTTCTTC. Residues: CASSSLPGPEQFF.

This chain connects TRBV2 to TRBJ1-5; D remains unclear. The germline V gene has CDR1 SNHLY and CDR2 FYNNEI. V lost 4 bases to trimming and J lost 11 bases, with 9 bases between them. This CDR3 contains 11 residues. Here the CDR3 DNA reads TGTGCCAGCAGTGGACAATCAGCCCAGCATTTT. Translating gives CASSGQSAQHF.